The TCR beta chain described here comes from a study of vaccination and CD4 T cells after COVID-19. Comments on this clonotype: Antigen: not known.

Indicated treatment: roughly 11-day PBMC culture with coronavirus spike peptide pools or control peptides (ViraFEST assay). Study-level points and caveats: A nonsignificant rise from approximately 21 to 38 was seen in the median number of SARS-CoV-2-reactive clonotypes.

CDR1 and CDR2 from the germline V gene are MNHEY and SMNVEV (reference sequence). Unmatched junction bases numbered 9, after V lost 3 bases and J lost 7 bases. This CDR3 is 14 amino acids long. Sequencing of DNA taken from cultured CD4+ T cells relied on the Oncomine TCR Beta short-read assay. TCRdb reanalysed the PCR reads using MiXCR and keeps one entry per CDR3 protein. The sample shows 9,000 to 13,000 distinct CDR3 sequences, about 38% of them seen only once. The TCR was taken from a human donor who had recovered from COVID-19. Sequenced material: CD4+ T cells from blood, cultured in vitro, taken after SARS-CoV-2 vaccination. The chain has TRBV27 and TRBJ2-7, with 7 positions matching TRBD2. The CDR3 DNA follows: TGTGCCAGCAGTTTTGGACTAGTCAGCCGGGAGCAGTACTTC. This translates into CASSFGLVSREQYF.